This T cell receptor (beta chain) appears in the sequencing data of a study of Graves' ophthalmopathy and Graves' hyperthyroidism. Study-level points and caveats: In predicting ophthalmopathy progression, the model reached about 71% sensitivity and 72% to 85% specificity. Built on 13 signatures, a model told ophthalmopathy apart from stable hyperthyroidism with approximately 91% sensitivity and 75% to 82% specificity.

The CDR3 covers 14 residues. Germline CDR1 DFQATT, CDR2 SNEGSKA (reference sequence). Trimming took 6 bases from V and 6 from J; bases not matched to a gene: 12. The table lists this clonotype with many counts. The antigen remains undetermined. The diagnosis was founded upon clinical symptoms, serum thyroxine, TRAb, thyroid ultrasound and orbital computed tomography. A volume of about 9.7 ml of fresh peripheral blood supplied the PBMCs. Beta-chain TCR CDR3 regions were amplified from RNA transcripts. First-round RT-PCR employed HTBI primers, with a second-round multiplex PCR after it. Via MiXCR, TCRdb re-called the multiplex PCR reads, giving one row per CDR3 protein. The repertoire includes about 340,000 distinct CDR3 sequences, roughly 15% of them detected once, and approximately 13% sits in the top ten.

The sample was peripheral blood. The V call is TRBV20-1, the J call TRBJ2-5; 8 nucleotides align to TRBD2. The source is an adult man with Graves' ophthalmopathy. DNA of the CDR3: TGCAGTGCCCACGGGGGGGCCAGGGGAAAGACCCAGTACTTC. This encodes CSAHGGARGKTQYF.